This TCR beta chain originates from a study of STAT5B mutations in CD4+ large granular lymphocyte leukemia. Findings of the study overall: Compared with healthy controls (2/35), patient top clones favored TRBV06 (8/27).

Clones were read by immunoSEQ multiplex PCR, and TCRdb kept only the in-frame ones, dropping some. The sample contains 30,000 or so clones, 76% of which appear only once. As concerns this clone: Its specificity is not known.

Trimming cost V 1 base and J 1 base, with 10 bases left between them. The CDR3 length is 15 residues. The germline CDR1 and CDR2 sequences are LNHNV and YYDKDF (reference sequence). The chain recombines TRBV15 with TRBJ1-1; D not certain. Input material: CD4+ T cells from blood buffy coats. The TCR comes from a human donor in good health. This chain's CDR3 is CATSRGGRGNTEAFF. CDR3 in DNA: TGTGCCACCAGCAGAGGAGGACGGGGGAACACTGAAGCTTTCTTT.